Below, 20 T cell receptor beta chains from the same sample are listed, as sequenced in a study of blood T cell repertoires in COVID-19. The repertoire was sequenced with immunoSEQ multiplex PCR; TCRdb's copy has only in-frame clones and lacks some. The table has around 49,000 clones, more than 70% seen once; the top ten hold roughly 2.3%. The sequencing input was peripheral blood. These receptors were collected from a human donor in a cohort sampled during active COVID-19.

V usage is TRBV24-1 and J usage is TRBJ2-5; D is unresolved. The CDR3 runs to 12 residues. Trimming left V 4 bases short and J 5 bases short, with 7 bases between. Germline V gene sequence: CDR1 KGHDR, CDR2 SFDVKD. The CDR3 sequence: CATSEYGETQYF. CDR3 nucleotide sequence: TGTGCCACCAGTGAATACGGGGAGACCCAGTACTTC.

The V and J genes are TRBV19 and TRBJ1-5, with no clear D. CDR1 is LNHDA and CDR2 is SQIVND in the germline V gene (reference sequence). The length of the CDR3 is 15 residues. V lost 6 bases, J lost 0 bases, and 12 bases lay in between. The CDR3, as DNA: TGTGCCAGTAGCCCACAGAGTTATAGCAATCAGCCCCAGCATTTT. Protein product: CASSPQSYSNQPQHF.

The chain links TRBV4-1 to TRBJ2-3, with 9 bases identical to TRBD2. The CDR3 runs to 19 residues. Germline CDR1 is MGHRA and CDR2 is YSYEKL. The V segment lost 0 bases and the J segment 5 bases; nucleotides outside the gene matches: 15. The CDR3 is CASSQDARVAGGRVDTQYF. The CDR3 coding sequence is TGCGCCAGCAGCCAAGACGCCCGGGTTGCGGGAGGGCGTGTAGATACGCAGTATTTT.

This chain joins TRBV18 and TRBJ1-2, with TRBD1 identical over 9 bases. The V and J ends lost 6 bases and 4 bases, in that order; junction bases with no gene match: 12. Germline V gives CDR1 KGHSH, CDR2 LQKENI. The CDR3 runs 16 residues. The CDR3 DNA reads as TGTGCCAGCTCGCTCGGACAGGGGACTACATCCTATGGCTACACCTTC. It specifies CASSLGQGTTSYGYTF.

J is TRBJ2-7 and V is TRBV7-2; possibly TRBD2 for D (5 bases). The CDR3 consists of 15 residues. CDR1 and CDR2 (germline): SGHTA, FQGNSA. V shed 0 bases and J shed 0 bases, with 9 bases lying between them. CDR3 protein: CASSLAGGSSYEQYF. The CDR3 nucleotides are TGTGCCAGCAGCTTAGCTGGCGGGTCCTCCTACGAGCAGTACTTC.

This rearrangement joins TRBV24-1 to TRBJ1-5; TRBD1 might be the D (6 bases). Trimming left V 4 bases short and J 4 bases short, with 19 bases between. The V gene's germline CDR1 is KGHDR and CDR2 SFDVKD. There are 17 residues in the CDR3. CDR3 sequence reads: CATSEGLGRGGNQPQHF. CDR3 nucleotides: TGTGCCACCAGTGAGGGGCTCGGCAGGGGTGGTAATCAGCCCCAGCATTTT.

This chain uses TRBV4-3 with TRBJ2-2; 7 bases map to TRBD2. The ends lost 4 bases at V and 0 bases at J; junction bases unmatched: 5. Germline V lookup: CDR1 LGHNA, CDR2 YSLEER. This CDR3 contains 16 residues. CDR3 protein: CASSPTSPSNTGELFF. The CDR3 DNA follows: TGCGCCAGCAGCCCGACTAGCCCCTCGAACACCGGGGAGCTGTTTTTT.

The chain carries TRBV18 and TRBJ1-4; TRBD1 might be the D (6 bases). The CDR3 has 17 amino acids. Per the germline V gene, CDR1 is KGHSH and CDR2 is LQKENI. Trimming took off 0 bases at V and 5 bases at J, with 16 bases between the two ends. The CDR3, as DNA: TGTGCCAGCTCACCACCGGGTCCGGGACACCAGAATGAAAAACTGTTTTTT. It codes for CASSPPGPGHQNEKLFF.

The chain carries TRBV7-3 and TRBJ2-5; D is perhaps TRBD1 (6 bases). From germline, CDR1 is SGHTA and CDR2 FQGTGA. V was trimmed by 5 bases and J by 3 bases, leaving 10 bases between them. The CDR3 has 13 residues. The CDR3 bases are TGTGCCAGCAGCCTCCACAGGGAAGAGACCCAGTACTTC. This codes for CASSLHREETQYF.

This clone was counted once. The chain joins TRBV12-2 to TRBJ2-1; TRBD1 is taken as the D call from the table, unchecked against the DNA. TRBV12-2 constitutes a pseudogene. This CDR3 is 17 amino acids long. The CDR3 loop reads CASRLDDQGALNNEQFF. CDR3 nucleotide sequence: TGTGCAAGTCGCTTAGACGATCAGGGGGCGCTTAACAATGAGCAGTTCTTC.

The rearrangement joins TRBV12-3 or TRBV12-4 to TRBJ2-5, with a tentative D call TRBD1 (5 bases). V gave up 7 bases and J gave up 1 base, with 10 bases separating them. The CDR3 is 13 amino acids. The CDR3 DNA is TGTGCCAGCACGTTCCAGGGCCAAGAGACCCAGTACTTC. This translates into CASTFQGQETQYF.

The rearrangement joins TRBV19 to TRBJ2-2, with TRBD2 matching 7 bases. The length of the CDR3 is 16 residues. With V trimmed by 4 bases and J by 1 base, 6 bases remained unmatched. Germline-derived CDR1 and CDR2 are LNHDA and SQIVND (reference sequence). CDR3 in DNA: TGTGCCAGTAGTACAGCCTGGGGGGGGAACACCGGGGAGCTGTTTTTT. It translates to CASSTAWGGNTGELFF.

The genes are TRBV6-2 or TRBV6-3 and TRBJ1-4; 7 nucleotides agree with TRBD1. J gave up 3 bases and V 5 bases, and 9 bases lay outside the gene matches. The CDR3 covers 16 residues. From germline, CDR1 is MNHEY and CDR2 SVGEGT. CDR3 region: CASSLTGYGANEKLFF. As DNA, the CDR3 is TGTGCCAGCAGTCTGACAGGGTATGGAGCTAATGAAAAACTGTTTTTT.

V usage is TRBV9 and J usage is TRBJ2-3; possibly TRBD1 for D (5 bases). CDR1 SGDLS and CDR2 YYNGEE come from the germline V gene. The CDR3 contains 13 residues. V was cut by 4 bases and J by 5 bases, with 11 bases left in between. CDR3 DNA: TGTGCCAGCAGCCTTCCGACAGAAGATACGCAGTATTTT. Amino acid sequence: CASSLPTEDTQYF. Full variable domain (outside the CDR3, taken from reference TRBV9 and TRBJ2-3): DSGVTQTPKHLITATGQRVTLRCSPRSGDLSVYWYQQSLDQGLQFLIQYYNGEERAKGNILERFSAQQFPDLHSELNLSSLELGDSALYFCASSLPTEDTQYFGPGTRLTVL.

The rearrangement joins TRBV2 to TRBJ2-5; 8 bases line up with TRBD1. Germline V CDR1 and CDR2: SNHLY, FYNNEI. The V segment lost 6 bases and the J segment 5 bases; nucleotides outside the gene matches: 5. The CDR3 runs 13 residues. The CDR3 here is CASRAQGVETQYF. For the CDR3, the DNA is TGTGCCAGCAGAGCACAGGGGGTTGAGACCCAGTACTTC. The entire variable domain, with the rest obtained from reference TRBV2 and TRBJ2-5, is as follows: EPEVTQTPSHQVTQMGQEVILRCVPISNHLYFYWYRQILGQKVEFLVSFYNNEISEKSEIFDDQFSVERPDGSNFTLKIRSTKLEDSAMYFCASRAQGVETQYFGPGTRLLVL.

This chain connects TRBV5-6 to TRBJ2-7; 8 nucleotides line up with TRBD1. The CDR3 is made up of 14 amino acids. Trimming took 5 bases from V and 5 from J; bases not matched to a gene: 9. Germline V lookup: CDR1 SGHDT, CDR2 YYEEEE. The CDR3 spells CASRVTGVRNEQYF. The CDR3 coding sequence is TGTGCCAGCAGAGTGACAGGGGTTCGCAACGAGCAGTACTTC.

This clone was recorded only once. The V and J genes are TRBV10-2 and TRBJ2-1, with 9 bases fitting TRBD2. In germline, CDR1 is WSHSY, CDR2 SAAADI. The CDR3 contains 13 residues. V shed 6 bases and J 9 bases; nucleotides not matched to a gene: 6. As DNA, the CDR3 is TGCGCCAGCAGCGGCGGGGGGGCAGGTGAGCAGTTCTTC. Its translation: CASSGGGAGEQFF.

This chain links TRBV5-1 with TRBJ1-3; 12 bases are a match to TRBD1. The length of the CDR3 is 18 residues. Per the germline V gene, CDR1 is SGHRS and CDR2 is YFSETQ. J lost 0 bases, V lost 4 bases, and 8 bases had no gene match. CDR3 residues: CASSVTGTGGSSGNTIYF. The DNA for the CDR3 is TGCGCCAGCAGCGTTACCGGGACAGGGGGCAGCTCTGGAAACACCATATATTTT.

This clone appeared once. The chain couples TRBV14 to TRBJ1-2; D possibly corresponds to TRBD1 (6 bases). CDR1 is SGHDN and CDR2 is FVKESK in the germline V gene. This CDR3 is 13 amino acids long. V was pared by 5 bases and J by 7 bases, with 14 bases between. CDR3 loop: CASSSGRGFGYTF. CDR3 DNA sequence: TGTGCCAGCAGCTCAGGCAGGGGATTTGGCTACACCTTC.

V usage is TRBV5-4 and J usage is TRBJ1-1; TRBD1 aligns across 11 bases. The CDR3 sequence is 16 residues long. Germline lookup yields CDR1 SGHNT and CDR2 YYREEE (reference sequence). The junction had 10 bases not matched to a gene; V was cut back by 4 bases and J by 5 bases. The CDR3 DNA reads TGTGCCAGCAGCCGTGGGGGACAGGGGGTAGGAACTGAAGCTTTCTTT. Amino acids: CASSRGGQGVGTEAFF. Looking up the rest from reference TRBV5-4 and TRBJ1-1 gives the full variable domain: ETGVTQSPTHLIKTRGQQVTLRCSSQSGHNTVSWYQQALGQGPQFIFQYYREEENGRGNFPPRFSGLQFPNYSSELNVNALELDDSALYLCASSRGGQGVGTEAFFGQGTRLTVV.